One sample yielded the 32 T cell receptor beta chains listed below, sequenced in a study of cytomegalovirus exposure and HLA in healthy donors. PCR amplification relied on 60 Vbeta primers (plus 13 Jbeta primers). The table came from immunoSEQ multiplex PCR; TCRdb's copy has only in-frame clones and leaves some out. The repertoire table contains fewer than 150,000 clones. The sample consisted of PBMCs. The receptor source for this set is a man aged 35 to 55 in good health and CMV-seronegative.

The chain has TRBV7-6 and TRBJ2-3; no clear D. Germline loops: CDR1 SGHVS, CDR2 FNYEAQ. The CDR3 has 15 residues. The V end lost 5 bases, the J end lost 6 bases, and 18 bases lay between the germline ends. The CDR3 loop reads CASSPLYSPSDTQYF. In DNA form, the CDR3 reads TGTGCCAGCAGCCCCCTATACTCTCCGTCGGATACGCAGTATTTT.

The V gene is TRBV4-3, the J gene TRBJ2-7; no definite D call. V lost 1 base and J lost 3, with 13 bases in between. CDR1 is LGHNA and CDR2 is YSLEER in the germline V gene. CDR3 length equals 15 residues. The CDR3 nucleotides read TGCGCCAGCAGCCAAGTCGTTAGCCCGGACTACGAGCAGTACTTC. Encoded protein: CASSQVVSPDYEQYF.

V usage is TRBV27 and J usage is TRBJ1-2, with 9 bases aligning to TRBD1. V was clipped by 6 bases and J by 2 bases; unmatched bases: 10. Germline assignment: CDR1 MNHEY and CDR2 SMNVEV (reference sequence). The CDR3 totals 16 residues. The CDR3: CASSPTWTGANYGYTF. As DNA, the CDR3 is TGTGCCAGCAGCCCTACTTGGACAGGGGCCAACTATGGCTACACCTTC.

This chain joins TRBV19 and TRBJ2-2; D may be TRBD1 (5 bases). CDR1 and CDR2 from the germline V gene are LNHDA and SQIVND (reference sequence). CDR3 length: 17 amino acids. V was clipped by 1 base and J by 0 bases, with 12 bases between them. CDR3 region: CASSIAPDSANTGELFF. DNA of the CDR3: TGTGCCAGTAGTATAGCTCCCGACAGCGCGAACACCGGGGAGCTGTTTTTT.

On this clone: The sample holds other DNA sequences that translate to the same CDR3. This chain links TRBV29-1 with TRBJ2-1, with 13 positions matching TRBD2. Germline values: CDR1 SQVTM, CDR2 ANQGSEA. V trimming: 6 bases; J trimming: 7 bases; junction bases outside the gene matches: 9. The length of the CDR3 is 15 residues. This chain's CDR3 is CSVYTALAGGNEQFF. The CDR3 nucleotides are TGCAGCGTCTACACTGCACTAGCGGGGGGGAATGAGCAGTTCTTC.

The chain employs TRBV7-9 and TRBJ1-1; 8 bases agree with TRBD1. Per the germline V gene, CDR1 is SEHNR and CDR2 is FQNEAQ (reference sequence). V lost 4 bases to trimming and J lost 7 bases; unmatched junction nucleotides: 14. CDR3 length: 16 amino acids. CDR3 sequence: CASSSPGQALTGEAFF. In DNA, the CDR3 is TGTGCCAGCAGCTCCCCGGGACAGGCATTAACAGGTGAAGCTTTCTTT.

The chain carries TRBV18 and TRBJ1-1, with TRBD1 matching 8 bases. Germline V gene data show CDR1 as KGHSH and CDR2 as LQKENI. The CDR3 has 17 amino acids. Trimming removed 3 bases from V and 1 base from J; junction bases left unmatched: 10. The DNA for the CDR3 is TGTGCCAGCTCACCGATCCCCCTCGGACAGGGGAACACTGAAGCTTTCTTT. It translates to CASSPIPLGQGNTEAFF.

V and J are TRBV7-3 and TRBJ1-2; D is unresolved. The CDR3 loop spans 13 amino acids. CDR1 is SGHTA and CDR2 is FQGTGA in the germline V gene. Trimming cost V 3 bases and J 7 bases, with 12 bases left between them. The CDR3 DNA reads TGTGCCAGCAGCTTCTCCGGGGAAAGTGGCTACACCTTC. It yields the protein CASSFSGESGYTF.

This chain links TRBV20-1 with TRBJ1-2; the D gene is possibly TRBD1 (5 bases). The CDR3 is 11 amino acids. CDR1 and CDR2 (germline): DFQATT, SNEGSKA (reference sequence). The V end lost 3 bases, the J end lost 6 bases, and 8 bases lay between the germline ends. The CDR3 nucleotides read TGCAGTGCTAGTACCAGGGATGGCTACACCTTC. This sequence encodes CSASTRDGYTF.

As to this clone: The identical CDR3 is also encoded by other nucleotide sequences in the sample. This chain links TRBV9 with TRBJ2-1, with 13 bases lining up with TRBD2. The germline gives CDR1 SGDLS, CDR2 YYNGEE. V lost 0 bases and J lost 6; bases outside the gene matches: 0. CDR3 length equals 15 residues. The CDR3, as DNA: TGTGCCAGCAGCGTAGGGACTAGCGGGGGCAATGAGCAGTTCTTC. This sequence encodes CASSVGTSGGNEQFF.

The V and J genes are TRBV6-5 and TRBJ2-7; tentatively, D is TRBD2 (5 bases). V shed 6 bases and J shed 4 bases, with 19 bases lying between them. The CDR3 has 15 residues. Per germline, CDR1 MNHEY and CDR2 SVGAGI. The CDR3 sequence: CASSRGGSYGYEQYF. The CDR3 DNA is TGTGCCAGCAGCCGCGGAGGATCTTACGGGTACGAGCAGTACTTC.

V and J are TRBV7-2 and TRBJ1-1, with D unresolved. The CDR3 length is 12 residues. The V end lost 1 base, the J end lost 11 bases, and 11 bases lay between the germline ends. CDR1 SGHTA and CDR2 FQGNSA come from the germline V gene. This chain's CDR3 is CASSLEVGRAFF. The CDR3 DNA reads TGTGCCAGCAGCTTAGAAGTCGGGAGGGCTTTCTTT.

V and J are TRBV7-2 and TRBJ1-1; tentatively, D is TRBD1 (6 bases). The germline gives CDR1 SGHTA, CDR2 FQGNSA. V lost 6 bases, J lost 5 bases, and 16 bases lay in between. The CDR3 runs 14 residues. In nucleotides, the CDR3 is TGTGCCAGCAGTTACCTACAGGGTGTTACTGAAGCTTTCTTT. Its translation is CASSYLQGVTEAFF.

The J gene is TRBJ2-1, the V gene TRBV9; weak D call: TRBD1 (6 bases). The CDR3 loop spans 16 amino acids. Germline V gene lookup returns CDR1 SGDLS and CDR2 YYNGEE. V lost 0 bases and J 8 bases, leaving 18 bases between the germline ends. CDR3 protein: CASSVDLRQVGDEQFF. The CDR3 DNA follows: TGTGCCAGCAGCGTAGACTTGAGACAGGTAGGCGATGAGCAGTTCTTC.

The chain employs TRBV4-3 and TRBJ2-7; 8 bases map to TRBD2. Germline V gene lookup returns CDR1 LGHNA and CDR2 YSLEER. V lost 0 bases, J lost 3 bases, and 4 bases stayed unmatched. This CDR3 contains 15 residues. CDR3 loop: CASSQDVRGGYEQYF. In DNA form, the CDR3 reads TGCGCCAGCAGCCAAGATGTACGGGGGGGCTACGAGCAGTACTTC.

The CDR3 here is CASSGHRDRGLSANEKLFF. The CDR3 DNA is TGTGCCAGCAGCGGACACCGGGACAGGGGGTTGTCGGCTAATGAAAAACTGTTTTTT. The chain recombines TRBV11-2 with TRBJ1-4; 11 bases map to TRBD1. CDR3 length: 19 amino acids. CDR1 is SGHAT and CDR2 is FQNNGV in the germline V gene. J lost 3 bases, V lost 5 bases, and 14 bases had no gene match.

This chain connects TRBV6-5 to TRBJ2-1; maybe TRBD1 (5 bases). Germline V CDR1 and CDR2: MNHEY, SVGAGI. V was cut by 6 bases and J by 9 bases, with 15 bases left in between. The CDR3 contains 13 residues. The CDR3 nucleotides read TGTGCCAGCAGGCGGTTAACAAGGGGTGAGCAGTTCTTC. Protein: CASRRLTRGEQFF.

The chain employs TRBV28 and TRBJ2-3; 8 nucleotides agree with TRBD1. Germline trimming cut 2 bases from V and 5 bases from J; bases unmatched to any gene: 3. The CDR3 is 14 residues long. The V gene's germline CDR1 is MDHEN and CDR2 SYDVKM. CDR3 nucleotide sequence: TGTGCCAGCAGTTTACAGGGGGCAAAAGATACGCAGTATTTT. It specifies CASSLQGAKDTQYF. The full variable domain, with the rest looked up from reference TRBV28 and TRBJ2-3, is DVKVTQSSRYLVKRTGEKVFLECVQDMDHENMFWYRQDPGLGLRLIYFSYDVKMKEKGDIPEGYSVSREKKERFSLILESASTNQTSMYLCASSLQGAKDTQYFGPGTRLTVL.

The CDR3 reads CASTMIGTGYGEAFF. The CDR3, as DNA: TGTGCCAGCACCATGATCGGGACAGGGTATGGTGAAGCTTTCTTT. This chain links TRBV6-6 with TRBJ1-1, with 9 bases identical to TRBD1. The CDR3 covers 15 residues. CDR1 and CDR2 from the germline V gene are MNHNY and SVGAGI (reference sequence). The trim removed 7 bases at V and 7 bases at J, leaving 13 bases unmatched.

The CDR3 loop reads CASSLGQGEGTIYF. The CDR3, as DNA: TGTGCCAGCAGCTTAGGTCAAGGGGAAGGGACCATATATTTT. The chain joins TRBV7-2 to TRBJ1-3, with D perhaps TRBD1 (5 bases). V lost 1 base, J lost 10 bases, and 14 bases lay in between. The CDR3 is made up of 14 amino acids. Germline V gene data show CDR1 as SGHTA and CDR2 as FQGNSA.

The rearrangement links TRBV7-2 to TRBJ1-2; the D is unclear. The CDR3 consists of 15 residues. The ends were cut back, 0 bases at V and 4 bases at J, with 12 bases in the middle. Germline V gene sequence: CDR1 SGHTA, CDR2 FQGNSA. This chain's CDR3 is CASSLAAEGGYGYTF. Written as DNA, the CDR3 is TGTGCCAGCAGCTTAGCGGCGGAGGGTGGCTATGGCTACACCTTC.

The genes are TRBV7-8 and TRBJ1-4; D uncertain. Trimming stripped 1 base from V and 0 bases from J, with 12 bases between. The length of the CDR3 is 17 residues. From germline, CDR1 is SGHVS and CDR2 FQNEAQ. The CDR3 loop reads CASSLGGRPTTNEKLFF. CDR3 coding DNA: TGTGCCAGCAGCTTAGGAGGCAGACCCACAACTAATGAAAAACTGTTTTTT.

This rearrangement joins TRBV29-1 to TRBJ2-3; D call uncertain. The V end lost 8 bases, the J end lost 5 bases, and 11 bases lay between the germline ends. The CDR3 is 11 residues long. CDR1 is SQVTM and CDR2 is ANQGSEA in the germline V gene. The CDR3 region has the DNA TGCAGCTTCTACTTCGGAGATACGCAGTATTTT. Translated, it gives CSFYFGDTQYF.

The chain has TRBV7-2 and TRBJ2-1; D perhaps matches TRBD1 (6 bases). V was cut by 5 bases and J by 13 bases, with 12 bases left in between. Germline V gives CDR1 SGHTA, CDR2 FQGNSA. The CDR3 totals 11 residues. This chain's CDR3 is CASSLDRTQFF. The CDR3 DNA reads as TGTGCCAGCAGCCTTGACAGGACTCAGTTCTTC.

The DNA for the CDR3 is TGTGCCAGCAGCCAAGAAGAACCCTACGAGCAGTACTTC. Translation: CASSQEEPYEQYF. The chain joins TRBV14 to TRBJ2-5; no definite D call. The DNA end lines up better with TRBJ2-7; the J call may be wrong. The germline V gene encodes CDR1 SGHDN and CDR2 FVKESK. There are 13 residues in the CDR3.

The chain combines TRBV5-5 with TRBJ1-5; D gene uncertain. Germline assignment: CDR1 SGHKS and CDR2 YYEKEE (reference sequence). V was cut by 1 base and J by 0 bases, with 8 bases left in between. The CDR3 has 15 amino acids. CDR3 residues: CASSLFQYSNQPQHF. CDR3 DNA sequence: TGTGCCAGCAGCTTGTTCCAGTATAGCAATCAGCCCCAGCATTTT.

This chain connects TRBV28 to TRBJ1-1, with 8 bases aligning to TRBD1. Germline assignment: CDR1 MDHEN and CDR2 SYDVKM. J was trimmed by 4 bases and V by 6 bases; bases with no gene match: 10. CDR3 size: 15 residues. The CDR3 reads CASSPRGTGGTEAFF. The CDR3 DNA reads as TGTGCCAGCAGCCCCAGGGGCACAGGGGGCACTGAAGCTTTCTTT.

The rearrangement links TRBV7-2 to TRBJ2-5; D may be TRBD1 (8 bases). The CDR3 is made up of 18 amino acids. Trimming took off 1 base at V and 2 bases at J, with 20 bases between the two ends. CDR1 is SGHTA and CDR2 is FQGNSA in the germline V gene. CDR3 amino acids: CASSLVYRGGKVQETQYF. The CDR3 DNA sequence: TGTGCCAGCAGCTTAGTTTACAGGGGGGGGAAAGTTCAAGAGACCCAGTACTTC.

V gene TRBV5-4 combines with J gene TRBJ2-5; TRBD2 matches 15 bases. The CDR3 is 17 residues long. Germline lookup yields CDR1 SGHNT and CDR2 YYREEE (reference sequence). The junction had 7 bases not matched to a gene; V was cut back by 3 bases and J by 4 bases. The CDR3 region is CASSSGTSGGPRETQYF. CDR3 nucleotide sequence: TGTGCCAGCAGCTCCGGGACTAGCGGGGGGCCGAGAGAGACCCAGTACTTC.

Here the CDR3 DNA reads TGTGCCAGCAGCCGGGGCAGGGGGAATAATTCACCCCTCCACTTT. Protein: CASSRGRGNNSPLHF. The chain carries TRBV5-6 and TRBJ1-6; 7 bases agree with TRBD1. V shed 4 bases, J shed 5 bases, and the junction held 6 bases outside the gene matches. The CDR3 is made up of 15 amino acids. Germline V gene lookup returns CDR1 SGHDT and CDR2 YYEEEE.

The CDR3: CASSLYQGRSSNQPQHF. The CDR3 region has the DNA TGTGCCAGCAGCTTATATCAGGGTCGATCAAGCAATCAGCCCCAGCATTTT. The rearrangement uses TRBV7-2 and TRBJ1-5; tentative D call: TRBD1 (5 bases). The CDR3 is 17 amino acids. Germline CDR1 reads SGHTA; CDR2 reads FQGNSA. V was cut by 2 bases and J by 1 base, with 15 bases left in between.

The rearrangement links TRBV10-3 to TRBJ1-5, with D tentatively TRBD1 (5 bases). CDR3 length: 14 amino acids. Germline V lookup: CDR1 ENHRY, CDR2 SYGVKD. Trimming took off 0 bases at V and 3 bases at J, with 6 bases between the two ends. The CDR3 DNA reads TGTGCCATCAGTGAGTCCAGGGACAATCAGCCCCAGCATTTT. Its protein is CAISESRDNQPQHF.